This paragraph reports one T cell receptor beta chain. Its antigen remains unknown. This entry is derived from a study of post-analysis software for immune sequencing data. General observations from the study: The normalized Chao1 diversity of multiple sclerosis patients was significantly lower than that of controls. The F measure placed samples prepared in the same batch into strongly shared clusters. Patients had higher frequencies than controls of roughly 5 TRBV segments, including TRBV5-6, TRBV5-1 and TRBV20-1.

Prepared libraries of TCR beta cDNA carried unique molecular identifiers. TCRdb reprocessed the PCR reads with MiXCR, giving one entry per CDR3 protein. This sample has roughly 670,000 distinct CDR3 sequences, with approximately 59% found just once. The V gene end was trimmed by 2 bases and the J gene end by 4 bases; junction bases not matched to a gene: 7. The CDR3 length is 15 residues. Looked up from germline, CDR1 is DFQATT and CDR2 is SNEGSKA (reference sequence). The genes are TRBV20-1 and TRBJ2-1; 8 bases align to TRBD2. This sequence originates from a girl aged 2 to 10 with multiple sclerosis. Material: blood. CDR3 protein: CSARLAGTGYNEQFF. DNA of the CDR3: TGCAGTGCTAGATTAGCGGGAACGGGATACAATGAGCAGTTCTTC.